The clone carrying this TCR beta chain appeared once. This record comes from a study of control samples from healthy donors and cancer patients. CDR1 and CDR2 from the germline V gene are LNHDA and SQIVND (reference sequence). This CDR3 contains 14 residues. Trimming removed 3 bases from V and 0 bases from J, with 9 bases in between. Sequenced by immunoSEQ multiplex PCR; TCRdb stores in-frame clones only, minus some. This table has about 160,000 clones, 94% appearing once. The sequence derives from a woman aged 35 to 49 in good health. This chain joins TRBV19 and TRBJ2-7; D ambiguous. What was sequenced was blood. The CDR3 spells CASSIGLSSYEQYF. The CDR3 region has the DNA TGTGCCAGTAGTATTGGTCTCAGCTCCTACGAGCAGTACTTC.